Below are 21 T cell receptor beta chains sequenced from a single sample in a study of T cell changes during pregnancy in multiple sclerosis. Sequencing used immunoSEQ multiplex PCR; TCRdb keeps in-frame clones, though not all of them. The repertoire holds about 59,000 clones, with 70% to 90% as singletons. The specimen was peripheral blood, collected in the first trimester of pregnancy. These receptors were obtained from a female donor in good health, enrolled as a control in a pregnancy study.

V gene TRBV9 combines with J gene TRBJ1-3; 10 nucleotides agree with TRBD1. This CDR3 is built from 22 residues. The V segment lost 0 bases and the J segment 6 bases; nucleotides outside the gene matches: 24. Germline CDR1 and CDR2: SGDLS and YYNGEE. CDR3 loop: CASSVAPRTGGEWLGLENTIYF. DNA for the CDR3: TGTGCCAGCAGCGTAGCCCCCCGGACAGGGGGGGAATGGTTGGGCCTTGAAAACACCATATATTTT.

The chain couples TRBV19 to TRBJ1-1, with D uncertain. Trimming left V 3 bases short and J 8 bases short, with 13 bases between. Germline V CDR1 and CDR2: LNHDA, SQIVND (reference sequence). The CDR3 spans 13 residues. DNA of the CDR3: TGTGCCAGTAGTATTCAGGACTTACCCGAAGCTTTCTTT. Translated, it gives CASSIQDLPEAFF.

Note on this clone: One junction end does not reproduce the germline sequence, and a read error may be involved. The chain combines TRBV11-2 with TRBJ2-7, with 7 bases matching TRBD1. The CDR3 has 13 amino acids. CDR1 is SGHAT and CDR2 is FQNNGV in the germline V gene. The CDR3 sequence: CASSLDRVYEQYF. The CDR3 nucleotides are TGTGCCAGCAGCCTAGACAGGGTCTACGAGCAGTACTTC.

The chain uses TRBV6-1 and TRBJ2-1; 9 nucleotides agree with TRBD1. The junction had 5 bases not matched to a gene; V was cut back by 4 bases and J by 7 bases. Germline loops: CDR1 MNHNS, CDR2 SASEGT. The length of the CDR3 is 14 residues. CDR3 sequence reads: CASSGQGVWNEQFF. The CDR3 coding sequence is TGTGCCAGCAGTGGACAGGGGGTATGGAATGAGCAGTTCTTC.

The gene calls are TRBV5-1 and TRBJ1-1, with a weak D call TRBD1 (5 bases). The length of the CDR3 is 15 residues. Germline V gene lookup returns CDR1 SGHRS and CDR2 YFSETQ. Trimming removed 0 bases at V and 0 bases at J, with 9 bases between. The CDR3 region has the DNA TGCGCCAGCAGCTTGGTGCAGGGTGTGAACACTGAAGCTTTCTTT. Protein product: CASSLVQGVNTEAFF.

The rearrangement links TRBV6-5 to TRBJ1-5, with D tentatively TRBD1 (6 bases). In germline, CDR1 is MNHEY, CDR2 SVGAGI. The CDR3 covers 13 residues. Deletions cut 4 bases from V and 7 bases from J, with 11 bases between. The CDR3 DNA follows: TGTGCCAGCAGTTCCATCCAGGGGCAGCCCCAGCATTTT. This codes for CASSSIQGQPQHF.

The V and J genes are TRBV6-6 and TRBJ1-3, with a weak D call TRBD1 (6 bases). Germline-derived CDR1 and CDR2 are MNHNY and SVGAGI (reference sequence). The CDR3 totals 16 residues. With 8 bases removed from V and 0 bases from J, the gap between germline ends came to 17 bases. The CDR3 region is CASWGPRGISGNTIYF. CDR3 in DNA: TGTGCCAGCTGGGGGCCGAGGGGGATCTCTGGAAACACCATATATTTT.

The gene calls are TRBV14 and TRBJ1-1, with no clear D. The V gene's germline CDR1 is SGHDN and CDR2 FVKESK. V shed 1 base and J shed 11 bases, with 11 bases lying between them. The CDR3 is 12 amino acids. As DNA, the CDR3 is TGTGCCAGCAGCCAAGGCGGCGGTGGGGCTTTCTTT. As protein: CASSQGGGGAFF.

J is TRBJ1-3 and V is TRBV7-9; TRBD1 matches 11 bases. CDR3 length equals 17 residues. The V gene's germline CDR1 is SEHNR and CDR2 FQNEAQ (reference sequence). With 5 bases clipped from V and 8 bases from J, the junction kept 14 bases outside the gene matches. DNA for the CDR3: TGTGCCAGCAGCCCCCCCGGACAGGGGGCGTTAGGACACACCATATATTTT. Translated, it gives CASSPPGQGALGHTIYF.

The chain uses TRBV25-1 and TRBJ2-1; 8 bases align to TRBD2. Germline values: CDR1 MGHDK, CDR2 SYGVNS. The V segment lost 5 bases and the J segment 7 bases; nucleotides outside the gene matches: 13. This CDR3 region has 16 residues. As DNA, the CDR3 is TGTGCCAGCAGTCGAAAAACTTTACTAGCGGTAAATGAGCAGTTCTTC. The encoded protein is CASSRKTLLAVNEQFF.

The chain recombines TRBV30 with TRBJ1-1; 7 bases are shared with TRBD1. The CDR3 totals 14 residues. V gave up 5 bases and J gave up 5 bases; unmatched junction bases: 11. Germline-derived CDR1 and CDR2 are GTSNPN and SVGIG (reference sequence). CDR3 coding DNA: TGTGCCTGGGACAGAATACAGGGGAGTACTGAAGCTTTCTTT. Its protein product is CAWDRIQGSTEAFF.

This clone was picked up a small number of times. V gene TRBV5-4 combines with J gene TRBJ2-1; D perhaps matches TRBD1 (5 bases). The CDR3 contains 14 residues. Trimming took off 6 bases at V and 5 bases at J, with 15 bases between the two ends. Germline lookup yields CDR1 SGHNT and CDR2 YYREEE (reference sequence). This chain's CDR3 is CASKGVGVHNEQFF. For the CDR3, the DNA is TGTGCCAGCAAAGGGGTAGGGGTACACAATGAGCAGTTCTTC. The full variable domain, with the rest looked up from reference TRBV5-4 and TRBJ2-1, is ETGVTQSPTHLIKTRGQQVTLRCSSQSGHNTVSWYQQALGQGPQFIFQYYREEENGRGNFPPRFSGLQFPNYSSELNVNALELDDSALYLCASKGVGVHNEQFFGPGTRLTVL.

This chain uses TRBV4-1 with TRBJ1-1; D perhaps matches TRBD1 (5 bases). V lost 5 bases and J 2 bases, leaving 15 bases between the germline ends. There are 15 residues in the CDR3. The germline CDR1 and CDR2 sequences are MGHRA and YSYEKL. Written as DNA, the CDR3 is TGCGCCAGCAGCTACCGTATTCAGGGAAACACTGAAGCTTTCTTT. Its translation: CASSYRIQGNTEAFF.

The chain is built from TRBV11-2 and TRBJ2-7, with D perhaps matching TRBD1 (6 bases). The germline V gene encodes CDR1 SGHAT and CDR2 FQNNGV. Trimming cost V 0 bases and J 2 bases, with 14 bases left between them. This CDR3 region has 16 residues. The CDR3 DNA follows: TGTGCCAGCAGCTTAGATCCGCAGGGGAAGACCTACGAGCAGTACTTC. Its protein is CASSLDPQGKTYEQYF. Combining the CDR3 with reference TRBV11-2 and TRBJ2-7 gives the whole variable domain EAGVAQSPRYKIIEKRQSVAFWCNPISGHATLYWYQQILGQGPKLLIQFQNNGVVDDSQLPKDRFSAERLKGVDSTLKIQPAKLEDSAVYLCASSLDPQGKTYEQYFGPGTRLTVT.

This chain joins TRBV27 and TRBJ2-2, with 7 positions matching TRBD1. Losses at the gene ends were 6 bases for V and 4 bases for J; bases not matched to a gene: 5. Germline-derived CDR1 and CDR2 are MNHEY and SMNVEV (reference sequence). This CDR3 comprises 14 residues. This CDR3 is CASRTGLSTGELFF. The CDR3 DNA reads as TGTGCCAGCAGGACAGGGTTGAGCACCGGGGAGCTGTTTTTT.

Only a few counts were recorded for this clone. The chain recombines TRBV5-6 with TRBJ2-5; 7 nucleotides match TRBD1. V trimming: 4 bases; J trimming: 3 bases; junction bases outside the gene matches: 9. CDR1 and CDR2 (germline): SGHDT, YYEEEE. The length of the CDR3 is 15 residues. CDR3 protein: CASSQHRGRKETQYF. The DNA for the CDR3 is TGTGCCAGCAGCCAGCACAGGGGTCGGAAAGAGACCCAGTACTTC. Complete variable domain (other parts from reference TRBV5-6 and TRBJ2-5): DAGVTQSPTHLIKTRGQQVTLRCSPKSGHDTVSWYQQALGQGPQFIFQYYEEEERQRGNFPDRFSGHQFPNYSSELNVNALLLGDSALYLCASSQHRGRKETQYFGPGTRLLVL.

This chain links TRBV27 with TRBJ1-5, with D possibly matching TRBD1 (5 bases). Germline V lookup: CDR1 MNHEY, CDR2 SMNVEV (reference sequence). This CDR3 region has 14 residues. V was pared by 8 bases and J by 0 bases, with 11 bases between. The CDR3 nucleotides are TGTGCCAGCCCTTTCAGGGATAGCAATCAGCCCCAGCATTTT. It is translated as CASPFRDSNQPQHF.

This chain uses TRBV15 with TRBJ2-1; 8 bases align to TRBD1. The V gene's germline CDR1 is LNHNV and CDR2 YYDKDF (reference sequence). CDR3 size: 15 residues. V gave up 2 bases and J gave up 7 bases; unmatched junction bases: 7. The CDR3 nucleotides read TGTGCCACCAGCAGAAGGACAGGGCGGCTAAATGAGCAGTTCTTC. Protein sequence: CATSRRTGRLNEQFF.

The chain is built from TRBV2 and TRBJ1-1; 7 bases map to TRBD1. The J segment lost 10 bases and the V segment lost 0 bases, leaving 8 bases of the junction unmatched. Germline lookup yields CDR1 SNHLY and CDR2 FYNNEI. This CDR3 is built from 14 residues. In nucleotides, the CDR3 is TGTGCCAGCAGTGAAGCTGGGGACAGTCCCTCAGCTTTCTTT. As protein: CASSEAGDSPSAFF. Based on the CDR3 plus reference TRBV2 and TRBJ1-1, the full variable domain is EPEVTQTPSHQVTQMGQEVILRCVPISNHLYFYWYRQILGQKVEFLVSFYNNEISEKSEIFDDQFSVERPDGSNFTLKIRSTKLEDSAMYFCASSEAGDSPSAFFGQGTRLTVV.

This rearrangement joins TRBV4-1 to TRBJ2-7, with TRBD1 identical over 7 bases. The CDR3 covers 15 residues. The V gene's germline CDR1 is MGHRA and CDR2 YSYEKL. V lost 0 bases, J lost 8 bases, and 10 bases stayed unmatched. DNA of the CDR3: TGCGCCAGCAGCCAAGAGGCCGGACAGGTTTTTAAGCAGTACTTC. Its translation is CASSQEAGQVFKQYF.

The chain uses TRBV18 and TRBJ2-7; 9 nucleotides match TRBD1. Germline values: CDR1 KGHSH, CDR2 LQKENI. The CDR3 consists of 15 residues. V lost 4 bases, J lost 0 bases, and 4 bases stayed unmatched. The CDR3 DNA is TGTGCCAGCTCACTCGACAGGGGGGTCTCCTACGAGCAGTACTTC. Its protein is CASSLDRGVSYEQYF.